Sequencing of this T cell receptor beta chain was carried out in a study of cytomegalovirus exposure and HLA in healthy donors. Findings and caveats of the study: Association with HLA alleles at 0.05 false discovery rate was found for 16,951 TCR beta sequences in a later analysis. Presence/absence analyses took donor sequencing depth as roughly uniform.

V was cut by 6 bases and J by 3 bases, with 20 bases left in between. The CDR3 has 16 amino acids. CDR1 is WSHSY, CDR2 SAAADI, per germline. This clone was detected a few times. The antigen remains unidentified. The PCR contained 60 Vbeta and 13 Jbeta primers. In the source study's methods: An analysis that came later counted 60 million to 80 million unique TCR beta chains, around 10 million shared. Profiled with immunoSEQ multiplex PCR; TCRdb holds only in-frame clones, not every one. D and trimming come from the DNA, and the V and J calls and clone size come from that table. There are about 120,000 clones in the sample; about four fifths occur only once, and 3.5% to 4.5% lies in the top ten. Healthy donors of bone marrow made up the group.

This clonotype was obtained from a man between 25 and 39 years old in good health and CMV-seropositive. Sample: PBMCs. J is TRBJ2-5 and V is TRBV10-2, with D possibly being TRBD2 (6 bases). CDR3 coding DNA: TGCGCCAGCAGGACCAGCCGAGGAGGCGGGAAAGAGACCCAGTACTTC. It yields the protein CASRTSRGGGKETQYF.